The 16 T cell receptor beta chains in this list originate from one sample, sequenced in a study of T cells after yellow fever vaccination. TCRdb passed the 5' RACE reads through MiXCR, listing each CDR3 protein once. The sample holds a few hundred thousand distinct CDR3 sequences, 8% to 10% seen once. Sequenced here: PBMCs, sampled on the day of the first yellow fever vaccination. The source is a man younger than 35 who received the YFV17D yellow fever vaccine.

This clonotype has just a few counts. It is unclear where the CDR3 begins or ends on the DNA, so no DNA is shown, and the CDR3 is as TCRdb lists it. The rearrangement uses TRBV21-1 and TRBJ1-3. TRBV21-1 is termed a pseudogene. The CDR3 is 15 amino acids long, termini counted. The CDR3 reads CASRLIVGSGNTIYF.

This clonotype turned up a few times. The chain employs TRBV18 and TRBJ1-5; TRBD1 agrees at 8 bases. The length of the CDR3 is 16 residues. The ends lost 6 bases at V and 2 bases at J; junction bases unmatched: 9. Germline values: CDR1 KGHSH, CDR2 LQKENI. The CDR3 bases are TGTGCCAGCTCTCCCCAACAGGGGGGCGGCAATCAGCCCCAGCATTTT. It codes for CASSPQQGGGNQPQHF.

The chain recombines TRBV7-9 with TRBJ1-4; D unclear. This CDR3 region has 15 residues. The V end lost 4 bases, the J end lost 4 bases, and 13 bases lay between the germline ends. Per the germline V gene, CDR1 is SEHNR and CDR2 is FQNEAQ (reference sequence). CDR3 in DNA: TGTGCCAGCAGCTCCCCATCAGGCTTTAATGAAAAACTGTTTTTT. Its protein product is CASSSPSGFNEKLFF.

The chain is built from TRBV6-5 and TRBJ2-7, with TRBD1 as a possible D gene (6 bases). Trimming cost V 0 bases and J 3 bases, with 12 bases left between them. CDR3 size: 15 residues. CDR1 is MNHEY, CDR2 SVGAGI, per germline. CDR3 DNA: TGTGCCAGCAGTTACTCCGGACAGCTCCTCTACGAGCAGTACTTC. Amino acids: CASSYSGQLLYEQYF.

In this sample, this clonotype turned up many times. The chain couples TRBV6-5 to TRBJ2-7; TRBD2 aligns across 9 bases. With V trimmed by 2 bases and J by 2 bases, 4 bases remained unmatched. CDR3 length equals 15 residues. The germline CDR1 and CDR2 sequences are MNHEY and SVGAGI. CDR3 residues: CASSYGRGGPYEQYF. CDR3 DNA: TGTGCCAGCAGTTACGGGCGGGGGGGGCCCTACGAGCAGTACTTC.

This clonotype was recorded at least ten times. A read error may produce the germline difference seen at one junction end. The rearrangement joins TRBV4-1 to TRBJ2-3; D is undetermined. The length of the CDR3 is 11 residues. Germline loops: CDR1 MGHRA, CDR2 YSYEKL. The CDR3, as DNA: TGCGCCAGCAGCCAAGGGTACGACCGGGATTTT. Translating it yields CASSQGYDRDF.

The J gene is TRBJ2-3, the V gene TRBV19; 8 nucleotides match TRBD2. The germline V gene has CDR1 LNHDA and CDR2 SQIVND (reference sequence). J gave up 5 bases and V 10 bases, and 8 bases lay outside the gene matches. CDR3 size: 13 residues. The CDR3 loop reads CATTGTSRDTQYF. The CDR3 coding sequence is TGTGCCACCACCGGGACTAGTAGAGATACGCAGTATTTT.

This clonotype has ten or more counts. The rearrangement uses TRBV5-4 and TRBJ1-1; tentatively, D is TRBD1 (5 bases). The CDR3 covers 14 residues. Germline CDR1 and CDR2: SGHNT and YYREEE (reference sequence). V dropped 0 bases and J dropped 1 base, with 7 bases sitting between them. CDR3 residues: CASSLGRENTEAFF. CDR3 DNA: TGTGCCAGCAGCTTGGGCAGGGAGAACACTGAAGCTTTCTTT.

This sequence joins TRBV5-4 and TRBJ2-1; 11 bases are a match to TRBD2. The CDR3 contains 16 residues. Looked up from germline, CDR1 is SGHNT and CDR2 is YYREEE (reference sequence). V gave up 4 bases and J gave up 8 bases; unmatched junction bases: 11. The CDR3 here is CASSPYLAGGRDEQFF. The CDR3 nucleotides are TGTGCCAGCAGCCCTTATCTAGCGGGGGGCCGCGATGAGCAGTTCTTC. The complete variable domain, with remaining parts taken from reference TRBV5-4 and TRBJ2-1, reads ETGVTQSPTHLIKTRGQQVTLRCSSQSGHNTVSWYQQALGQGPQFIFQYYREEENGRGNFPPRFSGLQFPNYSSELNVNALELDDSALYLCASSPYLAGGRDEQFFGPGTRLTVL.

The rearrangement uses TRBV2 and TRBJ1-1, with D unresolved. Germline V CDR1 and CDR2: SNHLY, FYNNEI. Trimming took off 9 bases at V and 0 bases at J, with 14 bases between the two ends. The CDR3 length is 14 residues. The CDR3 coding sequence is TGTGCCAGTGATTTCCAAGGTGTGAACACTGAAGCTTTCTTT. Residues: CASDFQGVNTEAFF. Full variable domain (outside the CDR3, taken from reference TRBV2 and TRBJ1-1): EPEVTQTPSHQVTQMGQEVILRCVPISNHLYFYWYRQILGQKVEFLVSFYNNEISEKSEIFDDQFSVERPDGSNFTLKIRSTKLEDSAMYFCASDFQGVNTEAFFGQGTRLTVV.

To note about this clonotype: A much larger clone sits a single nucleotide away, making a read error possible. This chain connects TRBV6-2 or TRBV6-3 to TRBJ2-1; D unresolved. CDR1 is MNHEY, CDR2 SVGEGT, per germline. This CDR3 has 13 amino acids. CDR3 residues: CAISYENYNEQFF. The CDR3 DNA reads TGTGCCATCAGTTACGAGAATTACAATGAGCAGTTCTTC.

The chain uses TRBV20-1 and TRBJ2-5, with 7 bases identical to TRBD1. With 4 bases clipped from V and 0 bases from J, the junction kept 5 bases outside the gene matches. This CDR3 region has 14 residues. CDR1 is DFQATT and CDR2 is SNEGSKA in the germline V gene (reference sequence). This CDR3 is CSANLRGHQETQYF. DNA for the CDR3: TGCAGTGCTAACTTGAGGGGGCACCAAGAGACCCAGTACTTC.

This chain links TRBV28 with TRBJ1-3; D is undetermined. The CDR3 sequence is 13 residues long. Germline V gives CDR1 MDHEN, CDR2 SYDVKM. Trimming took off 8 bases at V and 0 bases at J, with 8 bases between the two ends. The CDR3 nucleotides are TGTGCCAGCCGGGTTAGCTCTGGAAACACCATATATTTT. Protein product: CASRVSSGNTIYF.

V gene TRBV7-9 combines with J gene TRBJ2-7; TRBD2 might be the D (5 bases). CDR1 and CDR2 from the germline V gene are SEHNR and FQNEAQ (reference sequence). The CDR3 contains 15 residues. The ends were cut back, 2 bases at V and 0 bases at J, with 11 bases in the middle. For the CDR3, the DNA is TGTGCCAGCAGCTTAAGCGGCCAGTCCTCCTACGAGCAGTACTTC. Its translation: CASSLSGQSSYEQYF.

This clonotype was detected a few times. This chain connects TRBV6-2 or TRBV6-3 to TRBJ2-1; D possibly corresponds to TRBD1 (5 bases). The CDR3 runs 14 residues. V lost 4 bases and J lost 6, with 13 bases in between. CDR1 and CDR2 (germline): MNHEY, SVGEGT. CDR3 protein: CASSFRARGNEQFF. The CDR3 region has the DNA TGTGCCAGCAGTTTCCGGGCAAGGGGCAATGAGCAGTTCTTC.

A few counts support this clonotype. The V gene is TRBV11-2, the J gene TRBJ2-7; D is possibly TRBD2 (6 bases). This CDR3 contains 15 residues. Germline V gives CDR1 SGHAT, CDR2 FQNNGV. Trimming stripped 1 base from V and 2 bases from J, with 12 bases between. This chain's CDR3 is CASSLGSGRTYEQYF. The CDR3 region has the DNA TGTGCCAGCAGCTTAGGTTCAGGGAGGACCTACGAGCAGTACTTC.